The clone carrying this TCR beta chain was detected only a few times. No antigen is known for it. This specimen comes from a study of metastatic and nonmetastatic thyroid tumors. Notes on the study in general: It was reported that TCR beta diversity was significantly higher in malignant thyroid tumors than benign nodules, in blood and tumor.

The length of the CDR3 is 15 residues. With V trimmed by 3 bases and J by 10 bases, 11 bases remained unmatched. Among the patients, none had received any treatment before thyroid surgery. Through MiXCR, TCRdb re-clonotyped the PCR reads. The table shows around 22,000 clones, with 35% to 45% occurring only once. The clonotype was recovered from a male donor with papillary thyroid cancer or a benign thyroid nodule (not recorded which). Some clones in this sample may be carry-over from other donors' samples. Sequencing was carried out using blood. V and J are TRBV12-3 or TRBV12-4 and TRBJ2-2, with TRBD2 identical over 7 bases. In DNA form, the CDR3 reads TGTGCCAGCAGTTTTATGGGGGGGGGTACTGTGGAGCTGTTTTTT. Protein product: CASSFMGGGTVELFF.